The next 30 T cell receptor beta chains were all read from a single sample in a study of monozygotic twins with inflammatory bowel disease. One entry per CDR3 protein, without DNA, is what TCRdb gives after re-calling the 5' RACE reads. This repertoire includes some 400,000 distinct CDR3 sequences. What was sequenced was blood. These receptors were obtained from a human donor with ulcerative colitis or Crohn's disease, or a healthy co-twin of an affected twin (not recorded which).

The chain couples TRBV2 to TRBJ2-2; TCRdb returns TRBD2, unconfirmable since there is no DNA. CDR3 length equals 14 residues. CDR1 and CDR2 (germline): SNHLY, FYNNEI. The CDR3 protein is CASGRTSATGELFF. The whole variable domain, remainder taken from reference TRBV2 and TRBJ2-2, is EPEVTQTPSHQVTQMGQEVILRCVPISNHLYFYWYRQILGQKVEFLVSFYNNEISEKSEIFDDQFSVERPDGSNFTLKIRSTKLEDSAMYFCASGRTSATGELFFGEGSRLTVL.

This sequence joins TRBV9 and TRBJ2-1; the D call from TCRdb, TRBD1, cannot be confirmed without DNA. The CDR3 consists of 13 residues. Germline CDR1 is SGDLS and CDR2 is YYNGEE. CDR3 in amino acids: CASSVASGTKQFF.

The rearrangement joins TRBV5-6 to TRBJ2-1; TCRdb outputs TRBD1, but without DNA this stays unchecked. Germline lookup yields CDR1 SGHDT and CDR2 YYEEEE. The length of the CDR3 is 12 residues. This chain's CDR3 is CASSLGGKAQFF.

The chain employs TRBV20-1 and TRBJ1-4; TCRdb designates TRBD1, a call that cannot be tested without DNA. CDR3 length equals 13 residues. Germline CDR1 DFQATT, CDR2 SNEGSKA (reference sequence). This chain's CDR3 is CSPGAATNEKLFF.

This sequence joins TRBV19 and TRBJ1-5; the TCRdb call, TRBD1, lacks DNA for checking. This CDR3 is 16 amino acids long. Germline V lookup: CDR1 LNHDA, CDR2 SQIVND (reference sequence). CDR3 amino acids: CASSIRGSVPNQPQHF.

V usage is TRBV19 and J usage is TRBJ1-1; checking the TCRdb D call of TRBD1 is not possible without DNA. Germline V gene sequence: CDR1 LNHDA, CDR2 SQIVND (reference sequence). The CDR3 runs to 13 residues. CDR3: CASRFGQDTEAFF.

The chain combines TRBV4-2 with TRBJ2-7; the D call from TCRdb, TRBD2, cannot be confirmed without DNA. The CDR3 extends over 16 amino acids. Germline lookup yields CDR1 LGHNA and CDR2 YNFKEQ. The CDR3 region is CASSHPSGGSSYEQYF.

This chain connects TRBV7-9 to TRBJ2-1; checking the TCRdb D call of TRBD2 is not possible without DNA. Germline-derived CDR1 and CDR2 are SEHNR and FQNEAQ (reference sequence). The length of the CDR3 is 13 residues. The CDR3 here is CASGTSGNLEQFF.

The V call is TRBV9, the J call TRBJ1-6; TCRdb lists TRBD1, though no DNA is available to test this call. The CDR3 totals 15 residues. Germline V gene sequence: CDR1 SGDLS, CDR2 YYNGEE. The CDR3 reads CASSVGDRNNSPLHF.

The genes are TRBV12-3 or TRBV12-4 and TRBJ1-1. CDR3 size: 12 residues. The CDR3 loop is CASSPYYTEAFF.

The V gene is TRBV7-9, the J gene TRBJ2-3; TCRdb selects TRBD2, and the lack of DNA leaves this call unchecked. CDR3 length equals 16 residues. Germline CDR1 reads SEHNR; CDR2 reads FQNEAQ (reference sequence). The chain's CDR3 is CASSSPGRGSTDTQYF.

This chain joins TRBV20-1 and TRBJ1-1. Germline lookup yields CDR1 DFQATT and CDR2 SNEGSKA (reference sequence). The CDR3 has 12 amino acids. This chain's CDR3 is CSASPVITEAFF.

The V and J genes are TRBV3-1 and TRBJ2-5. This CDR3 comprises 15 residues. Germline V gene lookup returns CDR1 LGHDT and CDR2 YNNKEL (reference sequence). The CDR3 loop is CASSQPTGNQETQYF.

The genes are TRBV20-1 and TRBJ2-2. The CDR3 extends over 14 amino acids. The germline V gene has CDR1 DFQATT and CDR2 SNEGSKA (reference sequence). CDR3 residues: CSARGSGNTGELFF.

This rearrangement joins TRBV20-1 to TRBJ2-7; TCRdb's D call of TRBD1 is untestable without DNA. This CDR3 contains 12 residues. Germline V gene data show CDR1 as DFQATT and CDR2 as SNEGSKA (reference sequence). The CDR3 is CSPRRGSDEQYF.

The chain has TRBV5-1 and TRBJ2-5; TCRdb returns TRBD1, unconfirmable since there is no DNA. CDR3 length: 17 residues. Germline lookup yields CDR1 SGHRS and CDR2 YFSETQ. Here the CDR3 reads CASSLGSDRGLGETQYF. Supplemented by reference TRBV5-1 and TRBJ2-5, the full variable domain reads KAGVTQTPRYLIKTRGQQVTLSCSPISGHRSVSWYQQTPGQGLQFLFEYFSETQRNKGNFPGRFSGRQFSNSRSEMNVSTLELGDSALYLCASSLGSDRGLGETQYFGPGTRLLVL.

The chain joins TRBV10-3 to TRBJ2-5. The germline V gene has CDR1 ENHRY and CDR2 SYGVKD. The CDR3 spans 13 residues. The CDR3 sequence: CAISVHGQETQYF.

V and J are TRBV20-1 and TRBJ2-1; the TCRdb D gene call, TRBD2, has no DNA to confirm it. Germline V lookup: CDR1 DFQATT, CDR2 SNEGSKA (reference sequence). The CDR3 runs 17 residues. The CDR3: CSAPGLAGVKAYNEQFF.

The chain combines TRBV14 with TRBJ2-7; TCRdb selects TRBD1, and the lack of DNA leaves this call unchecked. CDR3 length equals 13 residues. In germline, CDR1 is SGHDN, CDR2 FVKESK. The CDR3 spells CASSQETAHEQYF.

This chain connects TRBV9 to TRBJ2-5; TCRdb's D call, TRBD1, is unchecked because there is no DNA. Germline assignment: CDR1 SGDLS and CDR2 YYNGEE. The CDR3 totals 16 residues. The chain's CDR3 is CASSVTTGVVQETQYF. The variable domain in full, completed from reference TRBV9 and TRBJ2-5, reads DSGVTQTPKHLITATGQRVTLRCSPRSGDLSVYWYQQSLDQGLQFLIQYYNGEERAKGNILERFSAQQFPDLHSELNLSSLELGDSALYFCASSVTTGVVQETQYFGPGTRLLVL.

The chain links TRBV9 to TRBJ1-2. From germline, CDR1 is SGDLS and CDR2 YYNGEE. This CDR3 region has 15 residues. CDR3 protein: CASSVGRHTNYGYTF.

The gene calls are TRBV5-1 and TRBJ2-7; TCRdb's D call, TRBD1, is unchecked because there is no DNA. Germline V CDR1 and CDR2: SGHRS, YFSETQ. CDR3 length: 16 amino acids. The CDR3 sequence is CASSEIPGQGVHEQYF.

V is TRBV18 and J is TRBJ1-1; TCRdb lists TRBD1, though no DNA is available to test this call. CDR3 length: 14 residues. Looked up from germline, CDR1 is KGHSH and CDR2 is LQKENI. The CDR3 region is CASSRTGFEGEAFF.

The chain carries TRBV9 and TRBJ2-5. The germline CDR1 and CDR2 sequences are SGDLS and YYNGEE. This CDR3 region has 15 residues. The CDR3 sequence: CASSVGAVLQETQYF.

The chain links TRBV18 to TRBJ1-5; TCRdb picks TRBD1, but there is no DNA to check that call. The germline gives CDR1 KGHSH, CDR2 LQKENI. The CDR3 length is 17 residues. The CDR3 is CASSLTPPGQGNQPQHF.

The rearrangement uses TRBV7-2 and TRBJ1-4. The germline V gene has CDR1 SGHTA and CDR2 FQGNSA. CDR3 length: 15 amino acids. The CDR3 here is CASSAYFATNEKLFF.

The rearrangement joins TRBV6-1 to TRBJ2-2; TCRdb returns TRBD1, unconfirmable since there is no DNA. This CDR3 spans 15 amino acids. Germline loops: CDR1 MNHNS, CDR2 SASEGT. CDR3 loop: CASRTGTGNTGELFF.

CDR3 protein: CSAGLAGVSDTQYF. The V and J genes are TRBV20-1 and TRBJ2-3; with no DNA, the TCRdb D assignment of TRBD2 cannot be verified. CDR3 size: 14 residues. Germline loops: CDR1 DFQATT, CDR2 SNEGSKA (reference sequence).

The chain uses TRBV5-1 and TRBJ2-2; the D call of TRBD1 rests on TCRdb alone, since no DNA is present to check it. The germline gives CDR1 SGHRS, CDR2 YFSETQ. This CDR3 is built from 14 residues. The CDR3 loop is CASSLGTGAGELFF.

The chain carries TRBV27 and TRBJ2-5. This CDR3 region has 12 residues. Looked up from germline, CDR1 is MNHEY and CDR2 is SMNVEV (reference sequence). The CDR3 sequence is CASSLLEETQYF.